This T cell receptor beta chain was identified during a study of cytomegalovirus exposure and HLA in healthy donors listed by TCRdb under 2017. Study-level background: An earlier analysis of several hundred of the donors reported 250 to 300 Gb of sequence data and about 120 million unique TCR beta sequences obtained from about 179 million T cells. An early release that covered several hundred HLA-typed donors contained 250 to 350 gigabases of sequencing data and tens of millions of unique TCR sequences. Among the roughly 380 genotyped donors, approximately 81% belonged to the genetic ancestry cluster associated with self-reported Caucasian donors. The study aimed to test whether cataloging public T cell receptors could reveal signatures of past pathogen exposure. Using immunosequencing, the study profiled T cell repertoires from 666 subjects and related those repertoires to cytomegalovirus serostatus. A separate validation cohort of over a hundred different subjects was used in addition to the roughly 700-subject first cohort. To predict cytomegalovirus infection status, the study brought together high-throughput TCR immunosequencing, statistical association of individual TCRs with disease status, and machine learning. To study patterns of TCR occurrence, a later analysis re-analyzed previously published TCR beta repertoires from several hundred donors and added high-resolution HLA genotyping. Rather than drawing on any new phenotypic data, the later analysis identified candidate immune exposures from TCR beta sequences and the way those sequences occurred across donors. To decide whether each TCR beta V gene segment behaved as functional or pseudogenic, an earlier analysis of some 600 of the donors relied on high-throughput TCR beta sequencing. Donor age, sex, ethnicity and CMV serostatus were compiled together with the repertoire data. In a later genetic analysis, genome-wide SNP genotypes for about three fifths of the roughly 670 donors were used, and that subset was treated as a discovery cohort. All discovery cohort repertoires had been generated using a single sequencing platform. Both class I and class II loci were covered by HLA typing, at four-digit resolution. The number of typed donors differed by locus: about 629-630 for A, B, C, DRB1 and DQB1; 500 to 550 for DQA1; 606 for DPA1; and 400 to 480 for DPB1. Four to six DR-DQ haplotypes were handled as single units for association and clustering, since linkage in the cohort was strong. Among some 400 genotyped donors of the cohort, an average of approximately 240,000 unique TCR beta nucleotide sequences were sequenced per donor, roughly 20% of them non-productive.

Study-wide findings and limitations: In this cohort, only TCR beta chains were sequenced, and detectable features were limited by the absence of alpha or paired-chain data. According to a later analysis, most CMV-associated TCR beta chains appeared to be HLA-restricted, and the HLA associations seemed to be driven largely by CMV exposure. A further reported finding was that TCR beta sequences accurately predicted the HLA-A and HLA-B alleles for most subjects in the first cohort. An association between a missense DCLRE1C variant and V-gene and J-gene trimming of TCR beta chains was found in a later genetic analysis and replicated in an independent cohort. Immune exposure information for the cohort was limited to CMV serostatus. Roughly uniform sequencing depth across donors was assumed in presence/absence analyses, although this assumption may not hold. In a later analysis, several top co-occurrence clusters were reported to appear linked to parvovirus B19, influenza, CMV and Epstein-Barr virus. It was suggested by the authors that the approach could potentially be generalized to other disease states and immunological phenotypes. In vitro tests confirmed that a few of the cytomegalovirus-associated TCR beta chains recognize cytomegalovirus antigens. Because HLA typing was missing for some donors at each locus, association tests included only the typed subset. At a false discovery rate of 0.05, a later analysis linked about 16,000 TCR beta sequences to specific HLA alleles. The earlier analysis of approximately 590 of the donors excluded about 16 rarely observed V segments, including chromosome 9 orphons, because counts were too low. Correlated functional status among segregating V segments might reflect linkage disequilibrium, but an unknown experimental factor could not be ruled out. When HLA alleles, especially DR and DQ, strongly co-occurred, attributing TCR associations to individual alleles was difficult. An earlier analysis of around 500 of the donors showed that most TCR beta V segments appeared in productive rearrangements either about 87% or about 30% of the time, which broadly matched IMGT annotations. A cluster of highly shared sequence variants was judged likely to be a technical artifact of the sequencing pipeline. Compared with the roughly 600-donor mean, donors in an Asian-associated ancestry cluster had fewer N-insertions in productive TCRs, according to a later genetic analysis. Some IMGT-functional V segments, including TRBV6-2 and TRBV6-3, could not be told apart with the 87-base-pair reads, so those segments were excluded. The classifier was reported to diagnose cytomegalovirus status with high specificity and sensitivity in both the original and validation cohorts. Compared with equally common non-associated chains, HLA-associated TCR beta chains in a later analysis were more clonally expanded and had lower generation probabilities. A later analysis found that TCR association rates varied across HLA loci, with DRB1 alleles showing the most associated TCRs and HLA-C alleles the fewest. While some public TCRs were present in many individuals, most TCR sequences turned up only very rarely across donors. The study gave a list of 150 to 200 TCR beta chains associated with cytomegalovirus.

This clone was found a few times. Its antigen is unknown. Qualities for individual bases were not recorded, and no much larger clone is one base off. The cohort consisted of hundreds of healthy bone marrow donors. All cohort members were sampled while nominally healthy, although unrecorded immune exposures were likely present. The donor tested CMV seronegative, placing the donor among the 352 seronegative members of the cohort. Every donor gave a peripheral blood sample, and the peripheral blood mononuclear cells from that sample were used for TCR beta sequencing. Genomic DNA extraction from the blood cell samples was performed with the Qiagen DNeasy Blood Extraction Kit. The CDR3 has 12 amino acids, counting the end cysteine and phenylalanine. Kept here is only the CDR3 DNA, which spans 36 bases and is read in frame from base 1. Cut back by 6 bases and 0 bases, the V and J ends lie 4 bases apart. For CDR1 and CDR2, the germline V gene lists SNHLY and FYNNEI.

Libraries were constructed by the immunoSEQ multiplex PCR assay. For the multiplex PCR, a mixture combining 60 forward primers for TCR Vbeta segments and 13 reverse primers for TCR Jbeta segments was used. The CDR3 region of rearranged TCR beta genes was amplified from genomic DNA by a multiplex PCR assay. The amplified TCR beta libraries were sequenced on the Illumina HiSeq System as 87-base-pair reads. Turning to the authors' computational methods: In a later analysis, about 80 million unique TCR beta chains were counted across the 650 to 750 repertoires, and around 10 million of these chains were shared by at least two donors. A nearest-neighbor algorithm error-corrected the raw reads and collapsed the reads into unique sequences, merging closely related sequences to remove PCR and sequencing errors. To assign V, D and J gene segments, CDR3 sequences were aligned to IMGT reference sequences. For a sequence to be retained, a match of at least six nucleotides was required to both a V gene segment and a J gene segment. A rearrangement counted as productive if the CDR3 had no stop codons and remained in frame with V and J, and every other rearrangement counted as non-productive. CDR3 was defined by IMGT convention, running from the second conserved V-encoded cysteine to the conserved J-encoded phenylalanine. The earlier analysis of some 580 of the donors excluded any sequence lacking an unambiguous match to a single V gene segment. An earlier analysis of over 450 of the donors classified V segments as functional when productive rearrangements were above 56.7% and as segregating when the standard deviation between donors was above 5%. A statistical classification framework was built for diagnosing cytomegalovirus status from the catalog of TCR beta chain sequences. A later analysis assigned V and J genes by comparing TCR nucleotide sequences with IMGT/GENE-DB human TR gene sequences. In a later analysis, CDR3 sequences and most-parsimonious VDJ recombination scenarios were assigned using the TCRdist pipeline. In a later analysis, each TCR beta chain was defined by its CDR3 amino acid sequence together with its V-gene family, and reads without a unique V-gene family were excluded. To address suspected cross-contamination and a sequencing artifact, a later analysis removed a few hundred highly shared, low-generation-probability nucleotide sequences. In a later analysis, a clonal expansion index was calculated for each public chain from normalized within-repertoire ranks of inferred template counts. A later analysis computed generation probabilities with a VDJ recombination model fitted to out-of-frame rearrangements, and checked the results against IGoR. A later analysis scored TCR-TCR, TCR-HLA and TCR-CMV co-occurrence with hypergeometric tests, applying a repertoire-size bias correction to TCR pairs. False discovery rates were estimated in a later analysis by permuting HLA or CMV assignments 20 times. In a later analysis, co-occurring TCRs were grouped with DBSCAN, and TCRdist sequence similarity was added when clustering was performed within HLA-allele-positive subsets. Repertoires with fewer than 30,000 or more than 120,000 public chains were left out of co-occurrence clustering, as were about five repertoires with anomalous nucleotide sharing. TCRdb's version of the immuneACCESS table is confined to in-frame rearrangements and falls short of the full clone set. An unresolved V gene accounts for under half of the shortfall where checked; the remainder is of unknown origin. V and J calls and clone size are those listed in that table; D and trimming were worked out from the DNA. For this sample the table gives some 190,000 clones, of which roughly 87% were detected only once. About 1% of the sample lies in the top ten.

Sequencing was done on a sample of PBMCs. The rearranged chain carries TRBV2 and TRBJ2-3; confidence is insufficient to name the D gene. The TCR comes from a boy aged 2-9 years in good health and CMV-seronegative. CDR3 sequence: CASRRSTDTQYF. DNA sequence: TGTGCCAGCAGGAGGAGCACAGATACGCAGTATTTT.